Sequencing of this T cell receptor (beta chain) was carried out in a study of metastatic and nonmetastatic thyroid tumors. Overall study findings and caveats: Benign nodules reportedly had significantly lower TCR beta diversity than malignant thyroid tumors in blood and tumor.

Before thyroid surgery, none of the patients had received any treatment. Comments on this clone: As yet, its antigen is unknown.

Original processing methods: A distant-metastasis classifier for papillary thyroid cancer was built using CDR3 differences across clinicopathological groups. With MiXCR, TCRdb reprocessed the PCR reads. These V and J calls derive from TCRdb rather than the authors' analysis. The sample shows fewer than 25,000 clones, under 35% of them seen only once. The CDR3 has 14 residues. Germline assignment: CDR1 LGHDT and CDR2 YNNKEL (reference sequence). The V gene lost 1 base and the J gene lost 3 bases, with 9 bases spanning the gap. This sequence joins TRBV3-1 and TRBJ2-5; no reliable D call. The specimen sequenced was blood. The TCR originated in a female donor with papillary thyroid cancer or a benign thyroid nodule (not recorded which). Some clones in this sample may be carry-over from other donors' samples. CDR3: CASSQVHPKETQYF. The CDR3 region has the DNA TGTGCCAGCAGCCAAGTTCACCCAAAAGAGACCCAGTACTTC.